Described below is a single T cell receptor (beta chain) sequence and its context. Its antigen is unknown. 13 Jbeta primers and 60 Vbeta primers were used for the PCR. Method: immunoSEQ multiplex PCR; TCRdb's copy keeps in-frame clones and lacks some. The sample lists 150,000 to 200,000 clones, around 76% occurring once. This specimen belongs to a study of cytomegalovirus exposure and HLA in healthy donors. Study-level background: Early release data held around 80 million unique TCRs from HLA-typed donors.

General study points: Apparent HLA restriction characterized most CMV-associated TCR beta chains in a later analysis. Reported results showed that the classifier diagnosed cytomegalovirus status with high specificity and sensitivity.

Nominally healthy donors provided the samples, though records likely missed some immune exposures. The sequencing sample was made of PBMCs. The source of this sequence is a woman in her twenties or thirties in good health and CMV-seropositive.

CDR3 protein: CASSLGTYGYTF. Written as DNA, the CDR3 is TGTGCCAGCAGCCTGGGGACATATGGCTACACCTTC. V is TRBV11-2 and J is TRBJ1-2; tentative D call: TRBD1 (6 bases). Germline V gene data show CDR1 as SGHAT and CDR2 as FQNNGV. Between the trimmed V and J ends, which lost 5 bases and 5 bases, there was a span of 9 bases. This CDR3 is 12 amino acids long.